A selection of T cell receptor beta chains follows, all from one sample in a study of OX40 agonist ivuxolimab in advanced cancers. Clones were read by immunoSEQ multiplex PCR, and TCRdb kept only the in-frame ones, dropping some. The profile shows over 100,000 clones, around 95% of them singletons. Specimen: CD4+ or CD8+ T cells sorted from blood, collected in a trial of the OX40 agonist ivuxolimab. The receptors shown here come from an adult with an advanced solid tumor such as melanoma, head and neck, liver or kidney cancer. Both conserved end residues are part of each CDR3. A D gene is named only where the DNA matches it firmly. A row's size may be missing; if present it is once, few, many or a size class.

TRBV4-3	TRBJ2-7	TRBD2	.	TGCGCCAGCAGCCAAGATTCCCCGACTAGCGGAAGCTACGAGCAGTACTTC	CASSQDSPTSGSYEQYF
TRBV7-6	TRBJ1-4	.	.	TGTGCCAGCAGCTCGCAGGGGCCCCCTGGGGAAAAACTGTTTTTT	CASSSQGPPGEKLFF
TRBV5-1	TRBJ1-4	.	.	TGCGCCAGCAGCTTGGGAGGGACGGCAAATGAAAAACTGTTTTTT	CASSLGGTANEKLFF
TRBV15	TRBJ2-7	TRBD2	few	TGTGCCACCAGCATTGGGACGATGACTAGCGGTAGCTCCTACGAGCAGTACTTC	CATSIGTMTSGSSYEQYF
TRBV7-9	TRBJ2-3	.	.	TGTGCCAGCAGCCCATCGGGATTCACAGATACGCAGTATTTT	CASSPSGFTDTQYF
TRBV2	TRBJ2-1	TRBD2	.	TGTGCCAGCGCGGCCCTTAGCGGGACCCAGTTCTTC	CASAALSGTQFF
TRBV19	TRBJ2-5	.	.	TGTGCCAGTAGTATGTACCGGAGGGAGACCCAGTACTTC	CASSMYRRETQYF
TRBV7-3	TRBJ2-3	.	.	TGTGCCAGCAGCTTTTCTTCGGGTTCTGTTGGAGATACGCAGTATTTT	CASSFSSGSVGDTQYF
TRBV6-5	TRBJ2-7	.	.	TGTGCCAGCAGTTACTCGGGAGTGAGCTCCTACGAGCAGTACTTC	CASSYSGVSSYEQYF
TRBV5-6	TRBJ2-5	.	.	TGTGCCAGCAGCTTGTTTCTGACGGGCCTTACCGAGGAGACCCAGTACTTC	CASSLFLTGLTEETQYF
TRBV7-8	TRBJ2-7	TRBD2	.	TGTGCCAGCAGCTCCCCCTCCGGGGGGGTACGACGTTACGAGCAGTACTTC	CASSSPSGGVRRYEQYF
TRBV27	TRBJ1-4	.	.	TGTGCCAGCAGTTTTTCAGGGAATGAAAAACTGTTTTTT	CASSFSGNEKLFF
TRBV19	TRBJ1-6	.	.	TGTGCCAGTAGTATCGGGGACCGAAGTAATTCACCCCTCCACTTT	CASSIGDRSNSPLHF
TRBV5-1	TRBJ2-3	.	.	TGCGCCAGCACCCGAGACAGTCTTAGCACAGATACGCAGTATTTT	CASTRDSLSTDTQYF
TRBV18	TRBJ2-7	TRBD2	.	TGTGCCAGTCTGGCGGGAAGCGGGAGTCGCTACGAGCAGTACTTC	CASLAGSGSRYEQYF
TRBV5-6	TRBJ1-1	.	.	TGTGCCAGCAGCTTTAGACAGGCGTCGAACACTGAAGCTTTCTTT	CASSFRQASNTEAFF
TRBV7-9	TRBJ2-3	.	.	TGTGCCAGCGACCCAGGAGACTCACGGGGAGATACGCAGTATTTT	CASDPGDSRGDTQYF
TRBV7-2	TRBJ1-2	TRBD1	.	TGTGCCAGCAGCCTCCGACAGGGGGCAGGCTATGGCTACACCTTC	CASSLRQGAGYGYTF
TRBV20-1	TRBJ2-5	.	.	TGCAGTGCTACGGACCTGGAGACCCAGTACTTC	CSATDLETQYF